This T cell receptor beta chain was sequenced in a study of T cell responses to AZD1222 COVID-19 vaccine. Findings and caveats of the study: Nearly half of spike-specific TCRs reportedly target unmutated variant regions. Of the AZD1222 recipients, only 5 to 7 were seropositive at baseline.

CDR1 is SGHRS and CDR2 is YFSETQ in the germline V gene. V lost 2 bases to trimming and J lost 0 bases, with 13 bases between them. The CDR3 runs to 16 residues. Method: immunoSEQ multiplex PCR; TCRdb's copy keeps in-frame clones and lacks some. The repertoire holds some 140,000 clones, with approximately 91% as singletons. About this clone: Its antigen is unidentified.

This chain links TRBV5-1 with TRBJ2-3; D remains unclear. The sequence came from an adult who received the AZD1222 COVID-19 vaccine. This material consisted of peripheral blood, taken 28 days after the second AZD1222 dose. CDR3 residues: CASSFSTDQSTDTQYF. The DNA for the CDR3 is TGCGCCAGCAGCTTCTCTACGGATCAGAGCACAGATACGCAGTATTTT.